Included here is one T cell receptor beta chain sequence, with context. These data belong to a study of control samples from healthy donors and cancer patients. V shed 7 bases and J 4 bases; nucleotides not matched to a gene: 3. The CDR3 covers 13 residues. The table came from immunoSEQ multiplex PCR; TCRdb's copy has only in-frame clones and leaves some out. The table has 210,000 or so clones, roughly nine tenths seen once. This chain joins TRBV12-3 or TRBV12-4 and TRBJ2-2; 7 bases map to TRBD2. The sequenced material came from blood. The sequence was obtained from a man aged 30 to 39 in good health. For the CDR3, the DNA is TGTGCCAGCAATTGGGGGGGCACCGGGGAGCTGTTTTTT. This gives the protein CASNWGGTGELFF.